What follows describes a single TCR beta chain. Only in-frame clones appear in the TCRdb table, and some are missing; sequencing was by immunoSEQ multiplex PCR. The table records roughly 140,000 clones, 76% of them present only once. The record originates from a study of blood T cell repertoires in COVID-19. The CDR3 loop spans 15 amino acids. J was trimmed by 2 bases and V by 5 bases; bases with no gene match: 6. From germline, CDR1 is SGHTA and CDR2 FQGNSA. Sequenced input: peripheral blood. The rearrangement joins TRBV7-2 to TRBJ1-2; 9 bases align to TRBD1. The sequence came from a woman older than 75 with acute or convalescent COVID-19. In DNA, the CDR3 is TGTGCCAGCAGCGGACAGGGGATGGGGAACTATGGCTACACCTTC. Encoded protein: CASSGQGMGNYGYTF.